A selection of T cell receptor beta chains follows, all from one sample in a study of blood T cells in healthy people across ages. TCRdb processed the 5' RACE reads anew with MiXCR; each CDR3 protein has one entry. The table has approximately 1,700,000 distinct CDR3 sequences, approximately 39% seen once. Sample: blood. Every receptor here comes from a human donor in good health. CDR3s include the opening cysteine and the closing phenylalanine or tryptophan. Fields, in order: J gene, D gene, V gene, clone size, CDR3 DNA, CDR3 protein. D genes are given only for firm matches. A clone size is listed for some rows: how often the clone was seen (once, few, many), or a class if it is expanded.

>TRBJ2-2|TRBD2|TRBV7-2|once
TGTGCCAGCAGCTGGTTGTGGGGGGGGGCGAACACCGGGGAGCTGTTTTTT
CASSWLWGGANTGELFF
>TRBJ1-5|.|TRBV20-1|once
TGCAGTGCTAGGCGGTTCGCTAGCAATCAGCCCCAGCATTTT
CSARRFASNQPQHF
>TRBJ2-7|TRBD1|TRBV4-1|.
TGCGCCAGCAGCCAAGGACCGGGACAGGGGTACAAGCAGTACTTC
CASSQGPGQGYKQYF
>TRBJ2-6|TRBD1|TRBV3-1|.
TGTGCCAGCAGCCAAGATTTAGTGGGACAGGGTATCTCTGGGGCCAACGTCCTGACTTTC
CASSQDLVGQGISGANVLTF
>TRBJ2-1|TRBD2|TRBV4-3|.
TGCGCCAGCAGCCAAGTTACTAGCGGGGGTCTTGAGCAGTTCTTC
CASSQVTSGGLEQFF
>TRBJ2-1|.|TRBV10-3|.
TGTGCCATCAGTGGACAGGGAGGGTTGGCCTACGAGCAGTTCTTC
CAISGQGGLAYEQFF
>TRBJ2-2|.|TRBV6-6|.
TGTGCCAGTAGCCAGAGCACCGGGGAGCGGTTTTTT
CASSQSTGERFF
>TRBJ2-4|.|TRBV6-1|.
TGTGCCAGCAGTCTTCCGGGACGGCCAAGGGGGCAGTACTTC
CASSLPGRPRGQYF
>TRBJ1-1|.|TRBV29-1|few
TGCAGCGTCCCTCCCGGGAACACTGAAGCTTTCTTT
CSVPPGNTEAFF
>TRBJ2-5|.|TRBV5-1|many
TGTGCCAGCAGCTTAGGCACGTACCAAGAGACCCAGTACTTC
CASSLGTYQETQYF
>TRBJ2-7|TRBD1|TRBV3-1|.
TGTGCCAGCAGCCAACAGGGGGCTACCTACGAGCAGTACTTC
CASSQQGATYEQYF
>TRBJ1-5|.|TRBV7-2|many
TGTGCCAGCAGCTTAGATAGGGTTCAGCCCCAGCATTTT
CASSLDRVQPQHF
>TRBJ1-1|TRBD1|TRBV7-9|many
TGTGCCAGCAGTCGTGGGACAGGGAACACTGAAGCTTTCTTT
CASSRGTGNTEAFF
>TRBJ1-2|TRBD1|TRBV7-2|few
TGTGCCAGCAGCTTAGACAGACAGGGGAGAGGCTACACCTTC
CASSLDRQGRGYTF
>TRBJ1-5|.|TRBV4-1|few
TGCGCCAGCAGCCAAGAATTCGAGCAGCCCCAGCATTTT
CASSQEFEQPQHF
>TRBJ2-5|.|TRBV5-1|.
TGCGCCGGCAGCCCCTCGGAGGAGACCCAGTACTTC
CAGSPSEETQYF
>TRBJ2-3|TRBD2|TRBV4-2|few
TGTGCCAGCAGCCAACCACTAGCGGGGGGGCAAGATACGCAGTATTTT
CASSQPLAGGQDTQYF
>TRBJ2-7|.|TRBV6-6|few
TGTGCCAGCAGCCCACCGTGGGGCCAATTAGCCTACGAGCAGTACTTC
CASSPPWGQLAYEQYF
>TRBJ2-1|TRBD2|TRBV7-9|.
TGTGCCAGCAGCGCCGGACTAGCGGGTATACTCTACAATGAGCAGTTCTTC
CASSAGLAGILYNEQFF
>TRBJ2-7|.|TRBV20-1|.
TGCAGTGCTTTGGGCCCGATGTGGGACGAGCAGTACTTC
CSALGPMWDEQYF
>TRBJ2-7|.|TRBV15|few
TGTGCCACCAGCAGAGATCTTCCGGGGATATACGAGCAGTACTTC
CATSRDLPGIYEQYF
>TRBJ1-2|.|TRBV20-1|.
TGCAGTGCTAGCCTGCTCCGCGGCAATCCACTCACCTTC
CSASLLRGNPLTF
>TRBJ2-3|.|TRBV6-5|.
TGTGCCAGCAGTTACCCCCCCCCAGATACGCAGTATTTT
CASSYPPPDTQYF
>TRBJ2-4|.|TRBV15|few
TGTGCCACCAGCAGAGCAATGGGGAGAGGGAACATTCAGTACTTC
CATSRAMGRGNIQYF
>TRBJ1-5|.|TRBV7-2|.
TGTGCCAGCAGCTTAGTGCCTTGGAGGGGTCCAGGCAATCAGCCCCAGCATTTT
CASSLVPWRGPGNQPQHF
>TRBJ2-7|TRBD1|TRBV6-1|few
TGTGCCAGCACCAGACCGGGACAGCCCTACGAGCAGTACTTC
CASTRPGQPYEQYF